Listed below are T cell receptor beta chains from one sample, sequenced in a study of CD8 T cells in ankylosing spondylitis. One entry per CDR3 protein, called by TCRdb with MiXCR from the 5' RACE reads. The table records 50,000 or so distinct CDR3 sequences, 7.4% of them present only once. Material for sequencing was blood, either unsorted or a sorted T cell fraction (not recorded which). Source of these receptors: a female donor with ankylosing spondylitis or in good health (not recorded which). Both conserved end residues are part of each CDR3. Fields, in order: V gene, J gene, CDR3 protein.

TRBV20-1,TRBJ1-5,CSARDRKRSGEQPQHF
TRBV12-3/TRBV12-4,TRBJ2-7,CASSLRQGAHEQYF
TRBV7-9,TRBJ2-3,CASSLGQRGLSTDTQYF
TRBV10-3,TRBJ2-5,CAISDPFKTTETQYF
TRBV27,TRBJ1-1,CASSLSGAPATEAFF
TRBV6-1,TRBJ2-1,CASSRQVGVDEQFF
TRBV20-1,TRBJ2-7,CSARGWAGELRNYEQYF
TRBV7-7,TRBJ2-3,CASSFPGTDTQYF
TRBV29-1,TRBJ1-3,CSVAGSGTTIYF
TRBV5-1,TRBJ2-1,CASSLQGDEQFF
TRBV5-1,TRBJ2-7,CASSLEGDSYEQYF
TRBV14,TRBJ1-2,CASSQEPLTGSYTF
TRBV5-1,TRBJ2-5,CASSLDGGLRETQYF
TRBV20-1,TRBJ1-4,CSARERTFNEKLFF
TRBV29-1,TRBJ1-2,CSVEEPGSYGYTF
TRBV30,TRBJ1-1,CAWKEGLWQAFF
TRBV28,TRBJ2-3,CASNPASGGEDTQYF
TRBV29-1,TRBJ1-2,CSAPWTGHGYTF
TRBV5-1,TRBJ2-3,CASSLGETQGDTQYF
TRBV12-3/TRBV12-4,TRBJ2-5,CASSFAGPVETQYF
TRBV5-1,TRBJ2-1,CASSSARQGSYNEQFF
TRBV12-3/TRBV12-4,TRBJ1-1,CASSFYGGRVDLGAFF
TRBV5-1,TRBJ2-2,CASSPGTREDTGELFF
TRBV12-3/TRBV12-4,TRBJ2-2,CASSSQRGAGELFF
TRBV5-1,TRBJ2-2,CASSPRGLTNTGELFF
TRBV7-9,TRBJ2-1,CASRPEQAYNEQFF
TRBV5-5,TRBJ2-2,CASTRDRMNTGELFF
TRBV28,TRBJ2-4,CASRSDRAAQYF
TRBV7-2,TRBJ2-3,CASGPGQSTDTQYF
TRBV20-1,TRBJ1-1,CSATLRMNTEAFF
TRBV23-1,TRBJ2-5,CASSQSVPELGETQYF
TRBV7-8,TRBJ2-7,CASSFLQGSYEQYF
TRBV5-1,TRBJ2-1,CASSTGQGAYNEQFF
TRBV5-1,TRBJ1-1,CASEPGTVGTEAFF
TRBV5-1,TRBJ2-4,CASSLVGGKNIQYF
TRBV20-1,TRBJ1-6,CSARAGQGSNSPLHF
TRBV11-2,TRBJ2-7,CASSLEGIKHF
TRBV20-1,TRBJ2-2,CSATRGGSTGELFF
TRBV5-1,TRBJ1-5,CASSLEGQGGQPQHF
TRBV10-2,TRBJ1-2,CASSGQGAYGYTF
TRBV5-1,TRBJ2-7,CASSLSQTYSYEQYF
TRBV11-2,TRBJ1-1,CASSLDGTGKAFF